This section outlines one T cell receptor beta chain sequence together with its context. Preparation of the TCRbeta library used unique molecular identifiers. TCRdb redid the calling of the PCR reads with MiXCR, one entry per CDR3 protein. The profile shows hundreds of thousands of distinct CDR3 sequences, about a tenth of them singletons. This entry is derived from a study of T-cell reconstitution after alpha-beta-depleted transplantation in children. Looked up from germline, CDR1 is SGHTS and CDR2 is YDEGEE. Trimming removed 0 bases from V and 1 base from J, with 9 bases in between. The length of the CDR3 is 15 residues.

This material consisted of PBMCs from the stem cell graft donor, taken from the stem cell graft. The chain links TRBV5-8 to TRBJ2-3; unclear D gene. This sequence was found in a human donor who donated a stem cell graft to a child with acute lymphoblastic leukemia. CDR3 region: CASSLEADGTDTQYF. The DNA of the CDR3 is TGTGCCAGCAGCTTGGAGGCGGACGGCACAGATACGCAGTATTTT.